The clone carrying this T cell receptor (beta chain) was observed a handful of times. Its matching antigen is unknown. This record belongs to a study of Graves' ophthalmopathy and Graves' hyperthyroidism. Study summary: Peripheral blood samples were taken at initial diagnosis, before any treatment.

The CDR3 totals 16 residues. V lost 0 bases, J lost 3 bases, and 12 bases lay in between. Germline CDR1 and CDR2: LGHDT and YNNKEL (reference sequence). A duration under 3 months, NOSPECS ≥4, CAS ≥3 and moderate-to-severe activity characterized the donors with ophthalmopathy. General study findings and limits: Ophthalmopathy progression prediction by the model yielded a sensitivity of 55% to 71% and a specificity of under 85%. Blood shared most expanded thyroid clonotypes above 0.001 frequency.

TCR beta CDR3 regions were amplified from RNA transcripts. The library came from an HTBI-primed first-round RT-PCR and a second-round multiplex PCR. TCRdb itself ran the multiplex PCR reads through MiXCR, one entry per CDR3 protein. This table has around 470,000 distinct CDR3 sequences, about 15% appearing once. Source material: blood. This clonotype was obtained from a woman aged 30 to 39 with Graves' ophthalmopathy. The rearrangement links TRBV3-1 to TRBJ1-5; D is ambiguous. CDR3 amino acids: CASSQDYTANNQPQHF. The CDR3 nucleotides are TGTGCCAGCAGCCAAGACTATACAGCAAACAATCAGCCCCAGCATTTT.